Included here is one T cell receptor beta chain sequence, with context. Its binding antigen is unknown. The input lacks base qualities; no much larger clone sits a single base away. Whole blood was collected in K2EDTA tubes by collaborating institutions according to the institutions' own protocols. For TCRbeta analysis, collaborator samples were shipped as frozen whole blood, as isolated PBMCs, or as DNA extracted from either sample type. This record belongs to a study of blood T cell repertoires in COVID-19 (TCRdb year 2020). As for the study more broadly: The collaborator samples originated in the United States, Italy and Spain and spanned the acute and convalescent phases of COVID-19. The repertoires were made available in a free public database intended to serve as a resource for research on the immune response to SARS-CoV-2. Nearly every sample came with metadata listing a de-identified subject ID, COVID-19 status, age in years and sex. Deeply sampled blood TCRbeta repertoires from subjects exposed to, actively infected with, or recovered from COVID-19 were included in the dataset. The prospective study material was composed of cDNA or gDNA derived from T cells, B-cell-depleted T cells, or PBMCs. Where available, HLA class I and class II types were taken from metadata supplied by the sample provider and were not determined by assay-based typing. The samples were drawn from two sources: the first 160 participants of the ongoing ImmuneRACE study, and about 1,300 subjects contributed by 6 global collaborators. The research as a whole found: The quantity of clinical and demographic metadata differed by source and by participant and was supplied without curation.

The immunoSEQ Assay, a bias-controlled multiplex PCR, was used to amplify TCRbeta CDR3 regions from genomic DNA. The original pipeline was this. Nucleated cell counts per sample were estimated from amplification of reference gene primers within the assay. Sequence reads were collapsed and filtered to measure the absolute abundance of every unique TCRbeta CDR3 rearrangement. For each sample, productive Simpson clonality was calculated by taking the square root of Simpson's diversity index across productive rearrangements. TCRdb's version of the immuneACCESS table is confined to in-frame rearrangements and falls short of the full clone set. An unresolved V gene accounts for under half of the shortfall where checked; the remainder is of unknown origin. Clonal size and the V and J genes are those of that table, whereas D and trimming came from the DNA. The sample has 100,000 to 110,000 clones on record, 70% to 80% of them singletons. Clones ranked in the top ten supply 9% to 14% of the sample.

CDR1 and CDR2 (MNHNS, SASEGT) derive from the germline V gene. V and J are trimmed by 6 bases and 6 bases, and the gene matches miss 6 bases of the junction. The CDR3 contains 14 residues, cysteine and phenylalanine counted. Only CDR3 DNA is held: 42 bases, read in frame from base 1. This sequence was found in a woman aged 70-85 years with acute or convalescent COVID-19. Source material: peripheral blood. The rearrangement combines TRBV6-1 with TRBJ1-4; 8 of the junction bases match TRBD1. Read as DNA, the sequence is TGTGCCAGCAGCCCCGGGACAGGTTATGAAAAACTGTTTTTT. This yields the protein CASSPGTGYEKLFF.